This T cell receptor beta chain was profiled in a study of blood T cell repertoires in COVID-19. The wider study: COVID-19 samples, acute and convalescent, were from the United States, Italy and Spain. In each case, the material was cDNA or gDNA derived from T cells, B-cell-depleted T cells, or PBMCs.

Authors' data handling: Using reference gene primer amplification, nucleated cell counts were estimated. TCRdb keeps only in-frame clones here, not all; method: immunoSEQ multiplex PCR. The V and J calls and clone size were taken over from that table, and D and trimming were inferred from the DNA. The repertoire holds 150,000 or so clones, with roughly 90% as singletons. V dropped 3 bases and J dropped 5 bases, with 13 bases sitting between them. Germline CDR1 KGHSH, CDR2 LQKENI. The CDR3 length is 14 residues. The sample was peripheral blood. The genes are TRBV18 and TRBJ2-5; D is unresolved. The clonotype comes from a man in his forties or fifties with acute or convalescent COVID-19. DNA of the CDR3: TGTGCCAGCTCACCTCCCACACCCGTCGAGACCCAGTACTTC. Its protein is CASSPPTPVETQYF.